This T cell receptor beta chain was sequenced during a study of PD-L1 blockade in urothelial cancer. Turning to the study itself: Atezolizumab at 1,200 mg intravenously every 3 weeks was started by patients around 2014. Male patients with bladder-origin urothelial cancer numbered about 90% of the 29. A median of approximately 150,000 T cells was found in the blood samples.

Synthetically made TCR analog templates were put into each PCR as spikes. Produced via immunoSEQ multiplex PCR; TCRdb's table is partial and in-frame only. The sample lists 48,000 or so clones; 80% to 90% were seen once. Time point reported: peripheral blood 6 weeks after treatment start. Germline V gene sequence: CDR1 SGHRS, CDR2 YFSETQ. V lost 1 base, J lost 6 bases, and 12 bases lay in between. This CDR3 comprises 14 residues. The chain joins TRBV5-1 to TRBJ2-3; possibly TRBD2 for D (5 bases). The sequence came from a man between 65 and 85 years old with urothelial cancer. Sequencing used PBMCs, obtained around atezolizumab (anti-PD-L1) treatment. The CDR3 spells CASSLSGTVDTQYF. The CDR3 DNA is TGCGCCAGCAGCTTGTCGGGAACGGTGGATACGCAGTATTTT.